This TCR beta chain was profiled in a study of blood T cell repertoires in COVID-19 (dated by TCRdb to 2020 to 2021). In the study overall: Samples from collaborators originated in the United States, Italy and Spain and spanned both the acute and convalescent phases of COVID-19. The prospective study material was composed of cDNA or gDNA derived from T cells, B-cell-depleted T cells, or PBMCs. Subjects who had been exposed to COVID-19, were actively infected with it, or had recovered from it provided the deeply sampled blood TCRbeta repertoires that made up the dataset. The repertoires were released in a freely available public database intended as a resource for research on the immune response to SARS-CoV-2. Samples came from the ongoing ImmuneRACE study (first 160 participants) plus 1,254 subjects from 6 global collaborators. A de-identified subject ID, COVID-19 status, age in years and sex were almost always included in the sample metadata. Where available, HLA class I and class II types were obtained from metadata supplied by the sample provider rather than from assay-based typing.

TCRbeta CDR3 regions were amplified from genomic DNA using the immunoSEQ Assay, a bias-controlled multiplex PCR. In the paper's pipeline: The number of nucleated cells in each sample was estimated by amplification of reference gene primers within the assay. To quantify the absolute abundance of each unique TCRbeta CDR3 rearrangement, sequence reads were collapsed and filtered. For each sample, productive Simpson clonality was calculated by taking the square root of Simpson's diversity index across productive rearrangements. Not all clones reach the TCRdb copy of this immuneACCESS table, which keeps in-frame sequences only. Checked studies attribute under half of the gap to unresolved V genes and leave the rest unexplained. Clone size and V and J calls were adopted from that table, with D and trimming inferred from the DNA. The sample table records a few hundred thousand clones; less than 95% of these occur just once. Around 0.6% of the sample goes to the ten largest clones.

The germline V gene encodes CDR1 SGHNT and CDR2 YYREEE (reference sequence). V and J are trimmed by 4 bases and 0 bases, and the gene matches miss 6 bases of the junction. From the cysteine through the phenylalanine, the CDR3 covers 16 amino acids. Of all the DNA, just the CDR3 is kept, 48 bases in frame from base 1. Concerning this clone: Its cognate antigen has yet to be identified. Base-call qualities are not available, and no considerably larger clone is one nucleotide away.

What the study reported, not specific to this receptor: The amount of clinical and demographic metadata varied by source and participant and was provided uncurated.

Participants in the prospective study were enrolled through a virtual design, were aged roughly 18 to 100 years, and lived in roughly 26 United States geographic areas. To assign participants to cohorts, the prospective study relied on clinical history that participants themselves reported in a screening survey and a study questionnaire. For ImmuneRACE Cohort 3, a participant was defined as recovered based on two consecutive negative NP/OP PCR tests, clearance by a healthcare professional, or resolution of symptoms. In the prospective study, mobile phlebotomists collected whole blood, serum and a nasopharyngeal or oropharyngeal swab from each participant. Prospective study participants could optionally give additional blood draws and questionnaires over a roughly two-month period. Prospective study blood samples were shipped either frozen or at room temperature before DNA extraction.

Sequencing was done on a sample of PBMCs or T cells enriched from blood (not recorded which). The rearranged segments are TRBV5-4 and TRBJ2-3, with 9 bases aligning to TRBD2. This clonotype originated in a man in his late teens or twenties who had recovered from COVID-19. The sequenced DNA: TGTGCCAGCAGCCGAAAGGGACTAGCAAGCACAGATACGCAGTATTTT. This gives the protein CASSRKGLASTDTQYF.